The entry below describes one T cell receptor (beta chain). V lost 4 bases and J 5 bases, leaving 18 bases between the germline ends. The length of the CDR3 is 15 residues. Looked up from germline, CDR1 is SGHRS and CDR2 is YFSETQ. The data were obtained in a study of technical replicates of blood from several donors. Libraries were prepared by immunoSEQ multiplex PCR; TCRdb keeps only in-frame clonotypes and omits some of them. The table has under 95,000 clones, roughly 96% seen once. The V gene is TRBV5-1, the J gene TRBJ1-1; D not certain. Sequences were obtained from T cells isolated from PBMCs. The source is a human donor in good health. CDR3 region: CASSPIGSGGTEAFF. DNA for the CDR3: TGCGCCAGCAGCCCTATCGGTTCGGGAGGGACTGAAGCTTTCTTT.